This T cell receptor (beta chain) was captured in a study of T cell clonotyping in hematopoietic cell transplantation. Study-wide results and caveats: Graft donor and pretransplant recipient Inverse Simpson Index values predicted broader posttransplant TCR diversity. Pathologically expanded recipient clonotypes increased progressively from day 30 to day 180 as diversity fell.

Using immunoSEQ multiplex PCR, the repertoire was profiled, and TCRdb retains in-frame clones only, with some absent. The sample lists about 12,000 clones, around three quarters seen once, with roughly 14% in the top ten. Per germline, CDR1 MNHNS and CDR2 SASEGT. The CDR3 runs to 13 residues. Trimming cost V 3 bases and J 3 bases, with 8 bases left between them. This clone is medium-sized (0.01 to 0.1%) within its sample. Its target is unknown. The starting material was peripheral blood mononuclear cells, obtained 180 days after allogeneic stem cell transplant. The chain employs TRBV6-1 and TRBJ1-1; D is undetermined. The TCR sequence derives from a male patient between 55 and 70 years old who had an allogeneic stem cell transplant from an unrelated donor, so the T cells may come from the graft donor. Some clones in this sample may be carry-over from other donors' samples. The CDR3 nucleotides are TGTGCCAGCAGTGAGGTGTCGTACACTGAAGCTTTCTTT. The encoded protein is CASSEVSYTEAFF.